The rows below give T cell receptor beta chains drawn from one sample of a study of blood T cells in healthy people across ages. TCRdb itself ran the 5' RACE reads through MiXCR, one entry per CDR3 protein. Counted here are hundreds of thousands of distinct CDR3 sequences, approximately 52% occurring once; the ten biggest clones make up approximately 15%. Sequencing used blood. The origin of the receptors is a woman of 80 years or more in good health. CDR3s include the opening cysteine and the closing phenylalanine or tryptophan. The D gene is left open where the match is weak. Size is stated for part of the rows, as once, few or many counts, or as a class when the clone is expanded.

size | J | D | V | CDR3 | DNA
. | TRBJ2-7 | . | TRBV5-1 | CASSAVPVGEQYF | TGCGCCAGCAGCGCCGTCCCTGTGGGCGAGCAGTACTTC
. | TRBJ1-2 | TRBD1 | TRBV4-1 | CASSQVGPPRGKGYTF | TGCGCCAGCAGCCAAGTTGGGCCCCCCAGGGGGAAAGGCTACACCTTC
. | TRBJ2-5 | . | TRBV12-3/TRBV12-4 | CASKMYGETETQYF | TGTGCCAGCAAGATGTACGGGGAAACTGAGACCCAGTACTTC
many | TRBJ2-3 | TRBD2 | TRBV20-1 | CSAERGALTDTQYF | TGCAGTGCGGAGCGGGGGGCTCTCACAGATACGCAGTATTTT
. | TRBJ1-1 | TRBD1 | TRBV15 | CATSPRQGMNTEAFF | TGTGCCACCAGCCCAAGACAGGGAATGAACACTGAAGCTTTCTTT
many | TRBJ1-2 | . | TRBV5-1 | CASSLGVGQSYGYTF | TGCGCCAGCAGCTTGGGTGTAGGACAGAGCTATGGCTACACCTTC
many | TRBJ2-3 | TRBD1 | TRBV24-1 | CATSDPRTGRDTQYF | TGTGCCACCAGTGATCCCCGGACAGGGAGAGATACGCAGTATTTT
once | TRBJ2-7 | TRBD2 | TRBV20-1 | CSARGAGGQYNEQYF | TGCAGTGCTAGGGGGGCGGGGGGCCAATACAATGAGCAGTACTTC
. | TRBJ2-3 | TRBD1 | TRBV7-9 | CASSNRGPDTQYF | TGTGCCAGCAGCAACAGGGGGCCTGATACGCAGTATTTT
. | TRBJ2-4 | TRBD2 | TRBV6-2/TRBV6-3 | CASSYSGKREGSKAKNIQYF | TGTGCCAGCAGTTACTCTGGAAAGCGGGAAGGCTCCAAGGCCAAAAACATTCAGTACTTC
many | TRBJ1-1 | . | TRBV12-3/TRBV12-4 | CASSLGPGTEAFF | TGTGCCAGCAGTTTAGGTCCGGGGACTGAAGCTTTCTTT
. | TRBJ2-5 | . | TRBV7-2 | CASSYRTEETQYF | TGTGCCAGCAGCTACAGGACGGAGGAGACCCAGTACTTC
few | TRBJ2-3 | . | TRBV9 | CASSVDPRGRSTDTQYF | TGTGCCAGCAGCGTAGACCCCCGGGGTCGGAGCACAGATACGCAGTATTTT
. | TRBJ2-7 | TRBD2 | TRBV2 | CASSRGRLAVYEQYF | TGTGCCAGCAGTCGAGGGAGGCTAGCGGTTTACGAGCAGTACTTC
. | TRBJ2-1 | . | TRBV20-1 | CSASVWTKNEQFF | TGCAGTGCTAGTGTATGGACTAAAAACGAGCAGTTCTTC
few | TRBJ2-2 | . | TRBV24-1 | CATSDYSRVGELFF | TGTGCCACCAGTGATTACAGCCGGGTCGGGGAGCTGTTTTTT
. | TRBJ2-6 | . | TRBV7-8 | CASSTSSGANVLTF | TGTGCCAGCAGCACCTCATCTGGGGCCAACGTCCTGACTTTC
many | TRBJ2-4 | TRBD2 | TRBV6-6 | CASGTSASGGNIQYF | TGTGCCAGCGGAACTAGCGCCTCTGGGGGAAACATTCAGTACTTC
. | TRBJ2-4 | TRBD1 | TRBV28 | CASRDRGQNIQYF | TGTGCCAGCAGGGACAGGGGGCAAAACATTCAGTACTTC
. | TRBJ2-1 | . | TRBV7-9 | CASSLLRAGNEQFF | TGTGCCAGCAGCTTACTCCGGGCCGGCAATGAGCAGTTCTTC
. | TRBJ1-5 | TRBD1 | TRBV2 | CASSGTGSEQPQHF | TGTGCCAGCAGCGGGACAGGGAGTGAGCAGCCCCAGCATTTT
. | TRBJ2-7 | . | TRBV12-3/TRBV12-4 | CASSLSLASYEQYF | TGTGCCAGCAGTTTAAGTCTAGCGAGCTACGAGCAGTACTTC
. | TRBJ1-6 | . | TRBV5-1 | CASSHPTLLHF | TGCGCCAGCAGCCACCCAACGCTCCTCCACTTT
. | TRBJ2-3 | TRBD1 | TRBV6-4 | CASSIGQGFTDTQYF | TGTGCCAGCAGTATCGGACAGGGGTTCACAGATACGCAGTATTTT
. | TRBJ1-6 | TRBD1 | TRBV7-2 | CASSPEPGQGLGFGSPLHF | TGTGCCAGCAGCCCAGAGCCGGGACAGGGGCTTGGATTCGGTTCACCCCTCCACTTT
. | TRBJ1-2 | . | TRBV27 | CASSSGQFLHGPRYTF | TGTGCCAGCAGTTCCGGACAGTTTTTACATGGCCCGCGCTACACCTTC
. | TRBJ2-3 | TRBD2 | TRBV4-1 | CASSQDLAQRGGPDTQYF | TGCGCCAGCAGCCAAGATCTTGCCCAGCGGGGGGGCCCGGATACGCAGTATTTT
few | TRBJ1-2 | . | TRBV27 | CASSRGANYGYTF | TGTGCCAGCAGTAGGGGAGCTAACTATGGCTACACCTTC
. | TRBJ1-2 | . | TRBV2 | CASRPRENFYGYTF | TGTGCCAGCAGGCCCAGAGAGAACTTCTATGGCTACACCTTC
. | TRBJ1-5 | . | TRBV12-3/TRBV12-4 | CASSSSGFGQPQHF | TGTGCCAGCAGTTCCTCAGGGTTTGGCCAGCCCCAGCATTTT
many | TRBJ2-3 | TRBD2 | TRBV5-1 | CASSTAGTSGTDTQYF | TGCGCCAGCAGCACCGCCGGGACTAGCGGCACAGATACGCAGTATTTT
. | TRBJ1-1 | . | TRBV18 | CACSTQGRGVNTEAFF | TGTGCCTGCTCCACACAGGGTAGAGGCGTGAACACTGAAGCTTTCTTT
. | TRBJ2-1 | TRBD2 | TRBV20-1 | CSARDSGRFNEQFF | TGCAGTGCTAGAGACAGCGGGAGGTTCAATGAGCAGTTCTTC
. | TRBJ2-5 | . | TRBV29-1 | CSVEPPEETQYF | TGCAGCGTTGAACCCCCAGAAGAGACCCAGTACTTC
. | TRBJ2-5 | . | TRBV29-1 | CSVQPISIDEQYF | TGCAGCGTTCAACCGATAAGCATCGATGAGCAGTACTTC
. | TRBJ2-7 | TRBD2 | TRBV13 | CASSYGRTSGPYEQYF | TGTGCCAGCAGCTACGGCCGGACTAGCGGGCCCTACGAGCAGTACTTC
. | TRBJ2-7 | TRBD2 | TRBV6-5 | CASSYSLGLAGHTSHREQYF | TGTGCCAGCAGTTACTCTCTGGGACTAGCGGGACATACGTCCCATCGGGAGCAGTACTTC
few | TRBJ2-2 | . | TRBV12-3/TRBV12-4 | CASSLGPYTGELFF | TGTGCCAGCAGTTTGGGCCCCTACACCGGGGAGCTGTTTTTT
. | TRBJ2-5 | TRBD1 | TRBV5-1 | CASSLEIQGAGETQYF | TGCGCCAGCAGCTTAGAGATCCAGGGGGCCGGGGAGACCCAGTACTTC
. | TRBJ2-7 | . | TRBV4-2 | CASSQGPRGTYEQYF | TGTGCCAGCAGCCAAGGTCCTAGAGGGACCTACGAGCAGTACTTC
. | TRBJ1-2 | . | TRBV27 | CASSFGGGTYGYTF | TGTGCCAGCAGTTTTGGGGGAGGGACATATGGCTACACCTTC
few | TRBJ1-6 | . | TRBV5-1 | CASSLVGPHNSPLHF | TGCGCCAGCAGCTTGGTCGGGCCCCATAATTCACCCCTCCACTTT
many | TRBJ1-2 | . | TRBV5-1 | CASTLSPGDGGYTF | TGCGCCAGCACCCTTTCCCCAGGGGATGGAGGCTACACCTTC
many | TRBJ2-1 | TRBD2 | TRBV5-1 | CASMGGFSYNEQFF | TGCGCCAGCATGGGGGGGTTCTCCTACAATGAGCAGTTCTTC
. | TRBJ2-2 | TRBD2 | TRBV7-6 | CASSLVGSGRNTGELFF | TGTGCCAGCAGCTTAGTGGGTAGCGGGAGGAACACCGGGGAGCTGTTTTTT
. | TRBJ2-1 | TRBD2 | TRBV18 | CASPPEGGLAGNNEQFF | TGTGCCAGCCCCCCCGAAGGTGGACTAGCGGGGAACAATGAGCAGTTCTTC
. | TRBJ2-1 | TRBD2 | TRBV7-2 | CASAQRLAGRVEQFF | TGTGCCAGCGCCCAACGGCTAGCGGGAAGGGTTGAGCAGTTCTTC
many | TRBJ1-2 | TRBD1 | TRBV4-2 | CASSPSWDRSNYGYTF | TGTGCCAGCAGCCCCTCGTGGGACAGGTCAAACTATGGCTACACCTTC
once | TRBJ2-3 | . | TRBV6-2/TRBV6-3 | CASSSGAQYF | TGTGCCAGCAGTTCGGGTGCGCAGTATTTT
. | TRBJ2-3 | . | TRBV5-1 | CASKLADTQYF | TGCGCCAGCAAACTTGCAGATACGCAGTATTTT
many | TRBJ1-2 | TRBD1 | TRBV4-2 | CASSQDLGTGISYGYTF | TGTGCCAGCAGCCAAGACCTGGGGACAGGGATAAGCTATGGCTACACCTTC
. | TRBJ2-1 | TRBD2 | TRBV11-1 | CASSLGRAILNEQFF | TGTGCCAGCAGCTTGGGGAGGGCCATCTTGAATGAGCAGTTCTTC
many | TRBJ2-3 | . | TRBV27 | CASTLERGSTDTQYF | TGTGCCAGCACCTTGGAGAGGGGAAGCACAGATACGCAGTATTTT
. | TRBJ2-3 | TRBD2 | TRBV20-1 | CSAALSLAGVGLGTQYF | TGCAGTGCCGCCCTCAGCCTAGCGGGAGTGGGGCTCGGTACGCAGTATTTT
few | TRBJ1-1 | . | TRBV20-1 | CSAREAVRNTEAFF | TGCAGTGCTAGAGAGGCGGTCAGGAACACTGAAGCTTTCTTT